The rows below give T cell receptor beta chains drawn from one sample of a study of human T cells and chemical hapten exposure. TCRdb reprocessed the RACE reads with MiXCR, giving one entry per CDR3 protein. The data contain approximately 97,000 distinct CDR3 sequences, around 10% of them singletons. Sequencing used whole blood, obtained in connection with sensitization to the hapten diphenylcyclopropenone (DPC). These receptors originate from a woman between 40 and 55 years old with alopecia areata. Some clones in this sample may be carry-over from other donors' samples. Both conserved end residues are part of each CDR3. The order of the fields is V gene, J gene, clone size, CDR3 protein. Clone size is given for some rows only: seen once, a few or many times, or a class if the clone is expanded.

V gene: TRBV6-2/TRBV6-3; J gene: TRBJ1-1; clone size: -; CDR3 protein: CASSPRQTGTRNTEAFF
V gene: TRBV5-3; J gene: TRBJ1-2; clone size: few; CDR3 protein: CARRGDRVPGAYTF
V gene: TRBV7-9; J gene: TRBJ2-5; clone size: -; CDR3 protein: CASSLAEETQYF
V gene: TRBV5-4; J gene: TRBJ2-5; clone size: few; CDR3 protein: CASSLDLETQYF
V gene: TRBV6-2/TRBV6-3; J gene: TRBJ2-7; clone size: many; CDR3 protein: CASSSGTSGSYEQYF
V gene: TRBV29-1; J gene: TRBJ2-3; clone size: few; CDR3 protein: CSVLAGDTDTQYF
V gene: TRBV7-3; J gene: TRBJ2-1; clone size: many; CDR3 protein: CASSFIDNEQFF
V gene: TRBV27; J gene: TRBJ2-5; clone size: many; CDR3 protein: CASSLLPPGRETQYF
V gene: TRBV4-2; J gene: TRBJ2-7; clone size: -; CDR3 protein: CASSQEWSNAYEQYF
V gene: TRBV28; J gene: TRBJ1-6; clone size: many; CDR3 protein: CASSLMDGTGPLHF
V gene: TRBV7-6; J gene: TRBJ2-7; clone size: many; CDR3 protein: CASSFARTDEQYF
V gene: TRBV19; J gene: TRBJ1-5; clone size: many; CDR3 protein: CASSIWPDRHYSNQPQHF
V gene: TRBV29-1; J gene: TRBJ2-1; clone size: -; CDR3 protein: CSVGLAGGHEQFF
V gene: TRBV11-2; J gene: TRBJ2-7; clone size: many; CDR3 protein: CASSLDSGSSYEQYF
V gene: TRBV27; J gene: TRBJ2-7; clone size: few; CDR3 protein: CASSSLAGGPINEQYF
V gene: TRBV7-2; J gene: TRBJ2-7; clone size: few; CDR3 protein: CASSLVAGSGEQYF
V gene: TRBV11-3; J gene: TRBJ2-7; clone size: -; CDR3 protein: CASSQRQGTTYEQYF
V gene: TRBV4-1; J gene: TRBJ2-3; clone size: -; CDR3 protein: CASSQDIAGASTDTQYF
V gene: TRBV20-1; J gene: TRBJ2-3; clone size: many; CDR3 protein: CSPRRAGGTDTQYF
V gene: TRBV19; J gene: TRBJ2-3; clone size: many; CDR3 protein: CASSMEPPGHLRTDTQYF